This TCR beta chain was found in a study of graft-versus-host responses after intestinal transplantation. Study in general: Tacrolimus plus steroids were given to all recipients for about 3 years, preceded by anti-thymocyte globulin induction. Study-wide results and limits: Ileal or blood samples showed some GvH clones first, and such clones were also found in recipient marrow. Allograft graft-versus-host to host-versus-graft clonal ratios ran high in patients with graft-donor T cell macrochimerism. The study associated peak circulating GvH clone levels with early post-transplant HvG declines.

Of note for this clone: Its antigen is not identified.

Here immunoSEQ multiplex PCR was the method, and the copy in TCRdb shows in-frame clones only, minus some. The sample has roughly 56,000 clones, under 95% seen once. The clonotype originates from a human patient who received an intestinal transplant, so some T cells may come from the graft donor. This sample comprised PBMCs, obtained about 120 days after intestinal transplantation.

The CDR3 coding sequence is TGTGCCAGCAAAGGGCTGAGTGAAAAACTGTTTTTT. Translated: CASKGLSEKLFF. The chain combines TRBV27 with TRBJ1-4; D unclear. There are 12 residues in the CDR3. The germline V gene has CDR1 MNHEY and CDR2 SMNVEV (reference sequence). Trimming stripped 7 bases from V and 7 bases from J, with 10 bases between.